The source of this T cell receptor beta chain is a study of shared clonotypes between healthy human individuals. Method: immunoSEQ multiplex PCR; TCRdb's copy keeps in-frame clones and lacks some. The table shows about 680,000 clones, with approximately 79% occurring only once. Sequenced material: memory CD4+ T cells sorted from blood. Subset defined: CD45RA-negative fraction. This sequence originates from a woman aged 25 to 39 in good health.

CDR3 nucleotide sequence: TGTGCCAGCAGCCGGGACCCGTCCTACAATGAGCAGTTCTTC. Protein product: CASSRDPSYNEQFF. The chain employs TRBV27 and TRBJ2-1; D assignment may be TRBD1 or TRBD2 (5 bases each). The CDR3 extends over 14 amino acids. Trimming stripped 6 bases from V and 1 base from J, with 10 bases between. Germline CDR1 MNHEY, CDR2 SMNVEV (reference sequence).